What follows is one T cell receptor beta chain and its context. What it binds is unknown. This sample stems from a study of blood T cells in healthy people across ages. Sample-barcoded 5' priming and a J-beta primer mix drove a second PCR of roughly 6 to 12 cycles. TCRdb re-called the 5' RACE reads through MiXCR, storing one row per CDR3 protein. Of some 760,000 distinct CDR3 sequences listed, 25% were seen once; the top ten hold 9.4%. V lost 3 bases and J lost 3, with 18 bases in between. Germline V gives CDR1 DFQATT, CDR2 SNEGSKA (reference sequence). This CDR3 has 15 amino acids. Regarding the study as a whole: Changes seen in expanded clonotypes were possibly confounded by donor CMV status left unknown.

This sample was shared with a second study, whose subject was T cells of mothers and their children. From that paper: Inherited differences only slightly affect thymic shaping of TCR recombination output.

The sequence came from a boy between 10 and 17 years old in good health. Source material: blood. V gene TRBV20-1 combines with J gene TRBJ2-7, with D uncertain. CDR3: CSASGWQPHNYEQYF. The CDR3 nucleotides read TGCAGTGCTAGTGGATGGCAACCACACAACTACGAGCAGTACTTC.